This note documents a single T cell receptor beta chain sequence. In the original analysis: Amplification of reference gene primers was used by the study to estimate nucleated cell counts. Data came from immunoSEQ multiplex PCR; TCRdb stores just in-frame clones and leaves some out. V and J calls and clone size are as listed in that table; D and trimming were resolved from the DNA. The table lists 200,000 to 250,000 clones, about 78% of them singletons. This sample was included in a study of blood T cell repertoires in COVID-19. Study information: Samples of COVID-19 (acute and convalescent) were obtained from the United States, Italy and Spain. In each case, the material was cDNA or gDNA derived from T cells, B-cell-depleted T cells, or PBMCs.

This CDR3 is built from 15 residues. V gave up 5 bases and J gave up 0 bases; unmatched junction bases: 4. Germline V CDR1 and CDR2: SNHLY, FYNNEI. Sequencing used peripheral blood. The rearrangement joins TRBV2 to TRBJ1-1, with TRBD1 matching 9 bases. The clonotype was recovered from a woman between 65 and 79 years old with acute or convalescent COVID-19. The CDR3 sequence is CASSPGTGMNTEAFF. In DNA form, the CDR3 reads TGTGCCAGCAGTCCCGGGACAGGGATGAACACTGAAGCTTTCTTT.